The clone carrying this TCR beta chain was detected once. The data were obtained in a study of technical replicates of blood from several donors. TCRdb's copy holds only in-frame clones and misses some; the assay was immunoSEQ multiplex PCR. The sample lists under 100,000 clones, 94% occurring once. V trimming: 9 bases; J trimming: 2 bases; junction bases outside the gene matches: 10. Per the germline V gene, CDR1 is LNHDA and CDR2 is SQIVND (reference sequence). There are 15 residues in the CDR3. Input material: T cells isolated from PBMCs. This chain connects TRBV19 to TRBJ1-2, with 9 positions matching TRBD1. The TCR originated in a human donor in good health. In nucleotides, the CDR3 is TGTGCCAGCGGGAACAGGGGGCTTTTAAACTATGGCTACACCTTC. Translated, it gives CASGNRGLLNYGYTF.